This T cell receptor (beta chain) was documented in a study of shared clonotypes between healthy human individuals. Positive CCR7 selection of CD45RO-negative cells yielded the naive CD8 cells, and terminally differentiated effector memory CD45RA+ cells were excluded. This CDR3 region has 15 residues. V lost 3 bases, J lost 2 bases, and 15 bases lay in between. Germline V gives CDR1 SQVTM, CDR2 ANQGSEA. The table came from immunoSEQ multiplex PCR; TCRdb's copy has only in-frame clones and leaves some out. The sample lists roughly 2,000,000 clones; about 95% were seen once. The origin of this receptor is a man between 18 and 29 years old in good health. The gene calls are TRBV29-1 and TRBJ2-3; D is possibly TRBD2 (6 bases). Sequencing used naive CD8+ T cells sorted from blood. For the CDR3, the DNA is TGCAGCGTTGAGCCCTGGGGGGACCTCACAGATACGCAGTATTTT. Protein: CSVEPWGDLTDTQYF.